This T cell receptor (beta chain) was found in a study of blood T cells in healthy people across ages. A second PCR of 7 to 11 cycles used a sample-barcoded 5' primer and a J-beta primer mix. TCRdb recomputed calls from the 5' RACE reads with MiXCR, one row per CDR3 protein. The sample has over 1,200,000 distinct CDR3 sequences, around 59% seen once. CDR3 length equals 13 residues. Trimming cost V 4 bases and J 0 bases, with 6 bases left between them. Looked up from germline, CDR1 is MNHEY and CDR2 is SVGAGI. This clonotype showed up just a few times. As yet, its antigen is unknown. Study-level results: Unknown donor CMV status possibly confounded expanded clonotype changes. Correlation between TCR beta diversity and naive T cell percentage was strong.

Input material: blood. The sequence was collected from a man aged 18 to 29 in good health. The gene calls are TRBV6-5 and TRBJ1-1; D is ambiguous. The CDR3 nucleotides are TGTGCCAGCAGTTTGCTCATGAACACTGAAGCTTTCTTT. It is translated as CASSLLMNTEAFF.